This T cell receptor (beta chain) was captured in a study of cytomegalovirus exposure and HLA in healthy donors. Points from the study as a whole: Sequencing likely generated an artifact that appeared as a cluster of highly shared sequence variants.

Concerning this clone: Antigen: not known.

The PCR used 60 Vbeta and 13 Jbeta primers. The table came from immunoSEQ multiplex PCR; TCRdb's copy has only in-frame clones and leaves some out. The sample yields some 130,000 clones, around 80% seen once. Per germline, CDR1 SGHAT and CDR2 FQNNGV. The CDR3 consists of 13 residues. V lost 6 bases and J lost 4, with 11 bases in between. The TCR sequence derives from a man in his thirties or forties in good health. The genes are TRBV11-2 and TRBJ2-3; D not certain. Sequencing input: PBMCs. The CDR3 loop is CASRVGVPDTQYF. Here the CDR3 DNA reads TGTGCCAGCAGGGTAGGAGTCCCAGATACGCAGTATTTT. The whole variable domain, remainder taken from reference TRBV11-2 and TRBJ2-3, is EAGVAQSPRYKIIEKRQSVAFWCNPISGHATLYWYQQILGQGPKLLIQFQNNGVVDDSQLPKDRFSAERLKGVDSTLKIQPAKLEDSAVYLCASRVGVPDTQYFGPGTRLTVL.